The present TCR beta chain was sequenced within a study of response to subunit inactivated influenza vaccine. TCRdb reprocessed the RT-PCR reads via MiXCR and lists one record per CDR3 protein. The table records about 540,000 distinct CDR3 sequences, approximately 22% of them present only once. The data also belong to a second study, concerning T cells expressing NK-cell markers. That report adds: 5'RACE template switching with UMIs produced the TCR beta cDNA. Sorted CD3+CD56+NKG2C+, CD3+CD56+NKG2C- and CD3+CD56-NKG2C+ T-cell subsets were beta-chain profiled. Eight donors were sequenced, of whom seven were HCMV-seropositive, while the remaining one was HCMV-seronegative. Six donors had dominant NKG2C+ clonotypes that comprised roughly 1.0-7.0% of their CD8+ T cells. There were four donors in whom these clonotypes also led the CD3+CD56-NKG2C+ fraction.

The receptor's source is a man aged 45-60 years who received an inactivated influenza vaccine. The material sequenced was CD4+ T cells sorted from PBMCs, taken roughly 12 days after vaccination.

The CDR3 bases are TGTGCCAGCAGTTTACCAGGGATAGCGGGGACGGAGACCCAGTACTTC. It encodes CASSLPGIAGTETQYF. This sequence joins TRBV28 and TRBJ2-5; TRBD2 agrees at 8 bases. CDR1 MDHEN and CDR2 SYDVKM come from the germline V gene. This CDR3 region has 16 residues. The V gene end was trimmed by 2 bases and the J gene end by 5 bases; junction bases not matched to a gene: 10.